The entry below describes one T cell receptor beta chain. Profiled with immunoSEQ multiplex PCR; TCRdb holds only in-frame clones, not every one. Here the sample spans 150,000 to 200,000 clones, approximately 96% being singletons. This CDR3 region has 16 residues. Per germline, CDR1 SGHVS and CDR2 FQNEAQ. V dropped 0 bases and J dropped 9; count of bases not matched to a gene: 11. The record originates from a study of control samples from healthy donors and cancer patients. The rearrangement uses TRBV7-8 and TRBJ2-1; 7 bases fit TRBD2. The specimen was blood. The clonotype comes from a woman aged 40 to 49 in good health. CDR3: CASSLALGLGGSEQFF. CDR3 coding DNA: TGTGCCAGCAGCTTAGCGCTAGGACTAGGCGGGAGTGAGCAGTTCTTC.